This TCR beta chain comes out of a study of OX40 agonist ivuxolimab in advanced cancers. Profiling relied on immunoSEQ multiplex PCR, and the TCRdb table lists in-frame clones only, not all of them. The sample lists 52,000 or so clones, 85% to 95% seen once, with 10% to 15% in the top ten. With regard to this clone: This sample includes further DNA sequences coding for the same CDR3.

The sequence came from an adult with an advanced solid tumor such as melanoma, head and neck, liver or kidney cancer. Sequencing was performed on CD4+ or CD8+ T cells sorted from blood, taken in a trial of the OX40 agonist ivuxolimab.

Here the CDR3 DNA reads TGTGCCACCGTGAGACTGGGTGGAAACACCATATATTTT. Its translation is CATVRLGGNTIYF. The chain combines TRBV28 with TRBJ1-3, with D hard to call. CDR1 MDHEN and CDR2 SYDVKM come from the germline V gene. V lost 10 bases to trimming and J lost 3 bases, with 13 bases between them. This CDR3 is 13 amino acids long.